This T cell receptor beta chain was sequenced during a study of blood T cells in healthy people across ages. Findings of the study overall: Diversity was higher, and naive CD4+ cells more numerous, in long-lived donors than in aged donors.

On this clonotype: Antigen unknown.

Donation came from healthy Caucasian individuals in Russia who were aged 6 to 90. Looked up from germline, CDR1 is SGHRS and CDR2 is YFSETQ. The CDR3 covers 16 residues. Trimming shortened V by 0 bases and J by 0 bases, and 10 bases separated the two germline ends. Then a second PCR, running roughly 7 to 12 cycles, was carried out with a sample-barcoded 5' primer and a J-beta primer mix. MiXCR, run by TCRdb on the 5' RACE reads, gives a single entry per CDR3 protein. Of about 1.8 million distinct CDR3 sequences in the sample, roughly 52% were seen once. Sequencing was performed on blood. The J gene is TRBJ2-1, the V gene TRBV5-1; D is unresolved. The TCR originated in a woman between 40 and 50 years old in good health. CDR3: CASSLAQLSSYNEQFF. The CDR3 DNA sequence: TGCGCCAGCAGCTTGGCACAGCTAAGCTCCTACAATGAGCAGTTCTTC.